The 9 T cell receptor beta chains below come from one sample, sequenced in a study of blood T cell repertoires in COVID-19. TCRdb keeps only in-frame clones here, not all; method: immunoSEQ multiplex PCR. The repertoire includes 200,000 to 250,000 clones, approximately 78% of them detected once, and about 5.6% sits in the top ten. Sequenced: peripheral blood. The receptors originated from a woman between 65 and 79 years old with COVID-19, enrolled during active disease.

This clone was observed a handful of times. The chain links TRBV2 to TRBJ1-1; D is perhaps TRBD1 (5 bases). With 6 bases removed from V and 4 bases from J, the gap between germline ends came to 12 bases. This CDR3 has 13 residues. The V gene's germline CDR1 is SNHLY and CDR2 FYNNEI. This chain's CDR3 is CASRVREGTEAFF. The DNA of the CDR3 is TGTGCCAGCAGGGTCAGGGAGGGCACTGAAGCTTTCTTT.

This chain uses TRBV19 with TRBJ1-2; no definite D call. Trimming cost V 7 bases and J 9 bases, with 18 bases left between them. This CDR3 has 13 residues. CDR1 and CDR2 (germline): LNHDA, SQIVND (reference sequence). CDR3 sequence reads: CASIPSGGGSYTF. Here the CDR3 DNA reads TGTGCCAGTATCCCCTCGGGAGGTGGAAGCTACACCTTC.

The chain joins TRBV2 to TRBJ2-2, with TRBD1 matching over 8 bases. The CDR3 totals 15 residues. Germline V gene sequence: CDR1 SNHLY, CDR2 FYNNEI. Losses at the gene ends were 7 bases for V and 4 bases for J; bases not matched to a gene: 8. CDR3 in amino acids: CASMTSGQGTGELFF. CDR3 DNA: TGTGCCAGCATGACATCCGGACAGGGCACCGGGGAGCTGTTTTTT.

The chain joins TRBV7-8 to TRBJ2-7; 9 bases fit TRBD1. V lost 5 bases and J lost 5; bases outside the gene matches: 7. Germline assignment: CDR1 SGHVS and CDR2 FQNEAQ. The CDR3 runs 14 residues. This CDR3 reads CASSPRDRANEQYF. CDR3 nucleotide sequence: TGTGCCAGCAGCCCCCGGGACAGGGCGAACGAGCAGTACTTC. The full variable domain, its missing parts supplied by reference TRBV7-8 and TRBJ2-7, is GAGVSQSPRYKVAKRGQDVALRCDPISGHVSLFWYQQALGQGPEFLTYFQNEAQLDKSGLPSDRFFAERPEGSVSTLKIQRTQQEDSAVYLCASSPRDRANEQYFGPGTRLTVT.

The chain combines TRBV28 with TRBJ1-5; possible D gene TRBD1, 5 bases. This CDR3 comprises 14 residues. Germline CDR1 and CDR2: MDHEN and SYDVKM. V was trimmed by 1 base and J by 5 bases, leaving 9 bases between them. CDR3 DNA sequence: TGTGCCAGCAGTTTATATGGGGGGTATCAGCCCCAGCATTTT. Residues: CASSLYGGYQPQHF.

This clone was observed a single time. The V and J genes are TRBV5-1 and TRBJ1-4, with D perhaps TRBD1 (6 bases). V gave up 2 bases and J gave up 7 bases, with 12 bases separating them. The CDR3 has 14 amino acids. Germline CDR1 reads SGHRS; CDR2 reads YFSETQ. The CDR3 loop is CASSFYGTSEKLFF. CDR3 DNA sequence: TGCGCCAGCAGCTTTTACGGGACATCTGAAAAACTGTTTTTT.

The chain recombines TRBV9 with TRBJ1-4; weak D call: TRBD1 (6 bases). Trimming left V 3 bases short and J 4 bases short, with 10 bases between. This CDR3 spans 14 amino acids. Germline V gives CDR1 SGDLS, CDR2 YYNGEE. The CDR3 here is CASSAQGFNEKLFF. CDR3 DNA: TGTGCCAGCAGCGCACAGGGTTTTAATGAAAAACTGTTTTTT.

CDR3 loop: CASSEGVVYTEAFF. The CDR3 DNA sequence: TGTGCCAGCAGTGAAGGAGTGGTTTACACTGAAGCTTTCTTT. This chain connects TRBV6-1 to TRBJ1-1; D is ambiguous. Germline loops: CDR1 MNHNS, CDR2 SASEGT. There are 14 residues in the CDR3. Trimming removed 1 base from V and 3 bases from J, with 9 bases in between.

The chain carries TRBV30 and TRBJ1-2, with 7 bases lining up with TRBD1. The CDR3 is made up of 12 amino acids. Looked up from germline, CDR1 is GTSNPN and CDR2 is SVGIG (reference sequence). V shed 7 bases and J 5 bases; nucleotides not matched to a gene: 7. CDR3 sequence (DNA): TGTGCCTTGACCGGGACAGAATATGGCTACACCTTC. Translation gives CALTGTEYGYTF.